The rows below give T cell receptor beta chains drawn from one sample of a study of identical twins. TCRdb reanalysed the 5' RACE reads using MiXCR and keeps one entry per CDR3 protein. This repertoire shows a few hundred thousand distinct CDR3 sequences, 8% to 9% found once; its top ten account for more than 2%. The same specimen was also included in a second study, on yellow fever vaccine responses in identical twins.

Specimen: memory (CD45RO+) T cells sorted from blood. These receptor sequences come from a woman aged 18 to 35 in good health. CDR3s include the opening cysteine and the closing phenylalanine or tryptophan. D genes are given only for firm matches. Rows give clone size only sometimes, using once, few, many, or a class for an expanded clone.

>few|TRBJ2-3|-|TRBV6-5
TGTGCCAGCAGTCACTGGGCGGGGAGGCCAGATACGCAGTATTTT
CASSHWAGRPDTQYF
>-|TRBJ2-7|-|TRBV2
TGTGCCAGCAGTGACGACGGAACCTACGAGCAGTACTTC
CASSDDGTYEQYF
>many|TRBJ2-7|-|TRBV5-1
TGCGCCAGCAGGTCGACAGGCCCGTACGAGCAGTACTTC
CASRSTGPYEQYF
>few|TRBJ2-1|TRBD2|TRBV12-3/TRBV12-4
TGTGCCAGCAGTCTACGGACTAGCGGGGGGGGAGAGCAGTTCTTC
CASSLRTSGGGEQFF
>many|TRBJ1-1|-|TRBV11-2
TGTGCCAGCAGCCCCCTCGGGGGGAACACTGAAGCTTTCTTT
CASSPLGGNTEAFF
>few|TRBJ2-3|TRBD2|TRBV6-1
TGTGCCAGCAGTGATCCTAGTTCGGGGGGGCTAGATACGCAGTATTTT
CASSDPSSGGLDTQYF
>-|TRBJ1-5|-|TRBV6-1
TGTGCCAGCACGGGGTTAGGGCAGCCCCAGCATTTT
CASTGLGQPQHF
>many|TRBJ1-1|-|TRBV7-9
TGTGCCAGCAGCACCGACTGGCTCACTGAAGCTTTCTTT
CASSTDWLTEAFF
>few|TRBJ2-1|-|TRBV11-2
TGTGCCAGCCGTGACAGCCTTACCAATGAGCAGTTCTTC
CASRDSLTNEQFF
>many|TRBJ2-5|TRBD1|TRBV12-3/TRBV12-4
TGTGCCAGCAGTTTCGGGACAGGGATCCAAGAGACCCAGTACTTC
CASSFGTGIQETQYF
>few|TRBJ2-7|TRBD2|TRBV20-1
TGCAGTGCTAGGGAGGGACTAGCGGGAGTCTTGTACTTC
CSAREGLAGVLYF
>many|TRBJ2-5|-|TRBV7-2
TGTGCCAGCAGAAAATCAACAGCGGCCGATACCCAGTACTTC
CASRKSTAADTQYF
>-|TRBJ2-1|TRBD1|TRBV20-1
TGCAGTGCCACACCGACAGGGGGCAGTTGGGATGAGCAGTTCTTC
CSATPTGGSWDEQFF
>-|TRBJ1-4|-|TRBV27
TGTGCCAGCAGTTTATCGTTCAGAAATGAAAAACTGTTTTTT
CASSLSFRNEKLFF
>few|TRBJ2-7|TRBD2|TRBV20-1
TGCAGTGCTAGTCTGGGGGAGGGCCGGGGCTCCTACGAGCAGTACTTC
CSASLGEGRGSYEQYF
>-|TRBJ2-6|-|TRBV20-1
TGCAGTGCTAGCAGCCAGCCAGGGGCCAACGTCCTGACTTTC
CSASSQPGANVLTF
>-|TRBJ1-1|-|TRBV10-1
TGCGCCAGCAGTGAAGGGGGGGCCGTGAGGACTGAAGCTTTCTTT
CASSEGGAVRTEAFF
>many|TRBJ2-6|-|TRBV6-4
TGTGCCAGCAGTGACTTCGATGGGGCCAACGTCCTGACTTTC
CASSDFDGANVLTF
>many|TRBJ2-5|TRBD2|TRBV20-1
TGCAGTGCTAGAGATAGGCTGGCTAGCGGAGACCTTATGTGGGAGACCCAGTACTTC
CSARDRLASGDLMWETQYF
>few|TRBJ2-1|-|TRBV3-1
TGTGCCAGCAGCCAAGGCCTCACCCGCGACAATGAGCAGTTCTTC
CASSQGLTRDNEQFF
>-|TRBJ2-2|TRBD1|TRBV28
TGTGCCAGCAGATTACCGAACAGGGGACAGGGGGCAACTCGCACCGGGGAGCTGTTTTTT
CASRLPNRGQGATRTGELFF
>few|TRBJ2-7|TRBD1|TRBV7-6
TGTGCCAGCAGCCATTATGCCATCACAGGGGCCCCCCCCTACGAGCAGTACTTC
CASSHYAITGAPPYEQYF
>-|TRBJ2-7|-|TRBV24-1
TGTGCCACCAGTGGGGCAGGGGCCCACGAGCAGTACTTC
CATSGAGAHEQYF
>-|TRBJ2-1|TRBD1|TRBV24-1
TGTGCCACCAGTGACCCGGGACAGGCCTTAAAGGCCAATGAGCAGTTCTTC
CATSDPGQALKANEQFF
>few|TRBJ1-6|-|TRBV28
TGTGCCAGCACCCCGGACGGCTATAATTCACCCCTCCACTTT
CASTPDGYNSPLHF
>-|TRBJ2-3|TRBD1|TRBV28
TGTGCCAGCAGGGTGGGGGACAGGACCACAGATACGCAGTATTTT
CASRVGDRTTDTQYF
>many|TRBJ2-7|TRBD2|TRBV29-1
TGCAGCGTTGAGCTAGCGGGAGTGGGGGAGCAGTACTTC
CSVELAGVGEQYF
>-|TRBJ1-3|-|TRBV3-1
TGTGCCAGCAGCCCCCCCGGGACGAACTCTGGAAACACCATATATTTT
CASSPPGTNSGNTIYF
>few|TRBJ2-7|TRBD1|TRBV20-1
TGCAGTGCTAGCATATCGACAGGGGGACACTACGAGCAGTACTTC
CSASISTGGHYEQYF
>many|TRBJ2-2|-|TRBV3-1
TGTGCCAGCAGCCAAGGTTCTGGGTTCACCGGGGAGCTGTTTTTT
CASSQGSGFTGELFF
>many|TRBJ2-6|-|TRBV7-9
TGTGCCAGCAGCTTCGGACAGGGGGCCAACGTCCTGACTTTC
CASSFGQGANVLTF
>few|TRBJ2-3|TRBD2|TRBV27
TGTGCCAGCAGAGACCATCCCGCTGGACTAGCGGGGCTTTATACGCAGTATTTT
CASRDHPAGLAGLYTQYF
>few|TRBJ2-2|TRBD2|TRBV3-1
TGTGCCAGCAGCCAAGAAACTAGCGGGAGGGCCGGGGAGCTGTTTTTT
CASSQETSGRAGELFF
>many|TRBJ1-6|-|TRBV20-1
TGCAGTGCTAGAGATTCGGGGCAGGCTAATTCACCCCTCCACTTT
CSARDSGQANSPLHF
>few|TRBJ2-1|TRBD2|TRBV12-5
TGTGCTAGTGTTAGGGGGACTAGCAGCGATGAGCAGTTCTTC
CASVRGTSSDEQFF
>many|TRBJ2-3|TRBD1|TRBV12-3/TRBV12-4
TGTGCCAGCAGTCCTCGGGACAGGGACACAGATACGCAGTATTTT
CASSPRDRDTDTQYF
>few|TRBJ2-6|-|TRBV15
TGTGCCACCAGCCCCACGTCCCACTCTGGGGCCAACGTCCTGACTTTC
CATSPTSHSGANVLTF
>many|TRBJ1-5|TRBD1|TRBV12-3/TRBV12-4
TGTGCCAGCAAACAGGGGGGCAATCAGCCCCAGCATTTT
CASKQGGNQPQHF
>few|TRBJ2-1|-|TRBV9
TGTGCCAGCAGCCCCGATGAGTGGGGGTACAATGAGCAGTTCTTC
CASSPDEWGYNEQFF
>-|TRBJ2-3|TRBD1|TRBV5-1
TGCGCCAGCAGCTTGGATCGCCAGGGGGCCGCAGATACGCAGTATTTT
CASSLDRQGAADTQYF
>-|TRBJ2-3|TRBD2|TRBV20-1
TGCAGTGCGGGCGGGAGTGGGGGAGATACGCAGTATTTT
CSAGGSGGDTQYF
>few|TRBJ2-5|TRBD2|TRBV6-5
TGTGCCAGCAGTTACATGACTAGCGGGAGACAAGAGACCCAGTACTTC
CASSYMTSGRQETQYF
>-|TRBJ2-7|TRBD2|TRBV27
TGTGCCAGCAGTAAGGGACTAGCTTCCTACGAGCAGTACTTC
CASSKGLASYEQYF
>many|TRBJ2-2|TRBD1|TRBV10-3
TGTGCCATCAGTGAGAGCAGGAGGACAGGGGGCAACACCGGGGAGCTGTTTTTT
CAISESRRTGGNTGELFF
>-|TRBJ2-1|-|TRBV5-1
TGCGCCAGCAGCTTGAGTAGCGCAAACCTCGGTGAGCAGTTCTTC
CASSLSSANLGEQFF
>-|TRBJ2-7|TRBD2|TRBV4-1
TGCGCCAGCAGCCAAGTGCAGACTAGCGGGGGAATCTACGAGCAGTACTTC
CASSQVQTSGGIYEQYF
>-|TRBJ2-1|TRBD2|TRBV20-1
TGCAGTGCTAGCCTTCCGGGCGGGAGGGCCGGCAATGAGCAGTTCTTC
CSASLPGGRAGNEQFF
>few|TRBJ1-2|-|TRBV25-1
TGTGCCAGCAGTGCCCACATGGACAGCGTCTTCTATGGCTACACCTTC
CASSAHMDSVFYGYTF
>many|TRBJ1-6|TRBD1|TRBV6-6
TGTGCCAGCAGTTCCACAGGGGACTCACCCCTCCACTTT
CASSSTGDSPLHF
>-|TRBJ1-5|-|TRBV4-1
TGCGCCAGCAGCCAAGTTATGAGTAGCAATCAGCCCCAGCATTTT
CASSQVMSSNQPQHF
>few|TRBJ2-1|TRBD2|TRBV9
TGTGCCAGCAGCGATAGGTCATTAGCGGGTGAGCAGTTCTTC
CASSDRSLAGEQFF
>many|TRBJ2-3|-|TRBV2
TGTGCCAGCAGTGGAGTCAGCCGCACAGATACGCAGTATTTT
CASSGVSRTDTQYF
>few|TRBJ1-1|-|TRBV20-1
TGCAGTGCGCCACTCAGGCCCCATCTCACACTGAACACTGAAGCTTTCTTT
CSAPLRPHLTLNTEAFF
>few|TRBJ2-1|-|TRBV24-1
TGTGCCACCAGTGATAAACCGGGACGGCGGGTCTACAATGAGCAGTTCTTC
CATSDKPGRRVYNEQFF
>-|TRBJ1-2|-|TRBV19
TGTGCCAGTAGGCTACACAGGACCAATAACTATGGCTACACCTTC
CASRLHRTNNYGYTF